Presented here are 29 T cell receptor beta chains from one specimen sequenced in a study of shared clonotypes between healthy human individuals. Produced via immunoSEQ multiplex PCR; TCRdb's table is partial and in-frame only. Among around 990,000 clones, roughly 77% were seen once, and the ten largest hold over 0.8%. The sequenced material came from memory CD4+ T cells from PBMCs. Stated subset: CD45RA-negative fraction. The receptors derive from a man between 18 and 35 years old in good health. Some clones in this sample may be carry-over from other donors' samples.

V gene TRBV14 combines with J gene TRBJ1-1; D is uncertain. The CDR3 runs to 13 residues. V was cut by 6 bases and J by 4 bases, with 12 bases left in between. CDR1 and CDR2 from the germline V gene are SGHDN and FVKESK. DNA of the CDR3: TGTGCCAGCAGGAACTCCGCGGCCACTGAAGCTTTCTTT. Its protein is CASRNSAATEAFF. Full variable domain (remainder filled in from reference TRBV14 and TRBJ1-1): EAGVTQFPSHSVIEKGQTVTLRCDPISGHDNLYWYRRVMGKEIKFLLHFVKESKQDESGMPNNRFLAERTGGTYSTLKVQPAELEDSGVYFCASRNSAATEAFFGQGTRLTVV.

In its sample, this clone was seen a few times. V gene TRBV27 combines with J gene TRBJ2-6, with 7 bases aligning to TRBD2. V lost 4 bases and J lost 0; bases outside the gene matches: 15. CDR3 size: 20 residues. The germline V gene encodes CDR1 MNHEY and CDR2 SMNVEV (reference sequence). The CDR3 coding sequence is TGTGCCAGCAGTTCTCTACTCCTCGGTCGCGGGAGCTCTGGGGCCAACGTCCTGACTTTC. This gives the protein CASSSLLLGRGSSGANVLTF. The full variable domain, rest sourced from reference TRBV27 and TRBJ2-6, is EAQVTQNPRYLITVTGKKLTVTCSQNMNHEYMSWYRQDPGLGLRQIYYSMNVEVTDKGDVPEGYKVSRKEKRNFPLILESPSPNQTSLYFCASSSLLLGRGSSGANVLTFGAGSRLTVL.

This clone occurred a few times. This chain uses TRBV28 with TRBJ2-3; 10 bases align to TRBD2. The CDR3 is 15 residues long. Germline CDR1 is MDHEN and CDR2 is SYDVKM. J lost 1 base, V lost 6 bases, and 4 bases had no gene match. CDR3 sequence reads: CASSPTSGGTDTQYF. The CDR3 nucleotides are TGTGCCAGCAGCCCCACTAGCGGGGGCACAGATACGCAGTATTTT.

This clone was found once. The V and J genes are TRBV6-6 and TRBJ1-1; D uncertain. Germline CDR1 is MNHNY and CDR2 is SVGAGI (reference sequence). There are 14 residues in the CDR3. The V end was cut by 7 bases, the J end by 4 bases, with 16 bases between. This CDR3 is CASTTPTMGTEAFF. CDR3 in DNA: TGTGCCAGCACTACACCTACCATGGGCACTGAAGCTTTCTTT.

The chain employs TRBV2 and TRBJ2-7; 9 nucleotides match TRBD1. In germline, CDR1 is SNHLY, CDR2 FYNNEI. This CDR3 has 12 residues. V shed 10 bases, J shed 3 bases, and the junction held 4 bases outside the gene matches. The DNA for the CDR3 is TGTGCCACTGGGACAGGGTTCTACGAGCAGTACTTC. Amino acids: CATGTGFYEQYF.

Of note for this clone: The identical CDR3 is also encoded by other nucleotide sequences in the sample. The V call is TRBV5-1, the J call TRBJ1-1; no clear D gene. The CDR3 length is 13 residues. Looked up from germline, CDR1 is SGHRS and CDR2 is YFSETQ. Between the trimmed V and J ends, which lost 3 bases and 1 base, there was a span of 7 bases. Here the CDR3 DNA reads TGCGCCAGCAGCTCCGGACCGAACACTGAAGCTTTCTTT. Its translation: CASSSGPNTEAFF.

The chain joins TRBV30 to TRBJ1-5; D unclear. V was clipped by 1 base and J by 7 bases, with 8 bases between them. Germline loops: CDR1 GTSNPN, CDR2 SVGIG (reference sequence). This CDR3 region has 12 residues. CDR3 DNA sequence: TGTGCCTGGAGTGGGGAGAGGCAGCCCCAGCATTTT. The encoded protein is CAWSGERQPQHF.

This rearrangement joins TRBV7-2 to TRBJ1-5; D uncertain. V was trimmed by 5 bases and J by 6 bases, leaving 17 bases between them. CDR3 length: 15 amino acids. Germline CDR1 and CDR2: SGHTA and FQGNSA. The CDR3 spells CASSTAGFSGQPQHF. CDR3 DNA: TGTGCCAGCAGCACGGCGGGATTTTCTGGTCAGCCCCAGCATTTT. Full variable domain (remainder filled in from reference TRBV7-2 and TRBJ1-5): GAGVSQSPSNKVTEKGKDVELRCDPISGHTALYWYRQSLGQGLEFLIYFQGNSAPDKSGLPSDRFSAERTGGSVSTLTIQRTQQEDSAVYLCASSTAGFSGQPQHFGDGTRLSIL.

The J gene is TRBJ1-1, the V gene TRBV19; D is perhaps TRBD1 (5 bases). The germline CDR1 and CDR2 sequences are LNHDA and SQIVND (reference sequence). This CDR3 contains 13 residues. Trimming took off 6 bases at V and 1 base at J, with 9 bases between the two ends. As DNA, the CDR3 is TGTGCCAGTAGCAAACAGGAGAACACTGAAGCTTTCTTT. Protein sequence: CASSKQENTEAFF. Using reference TRBV19 and TRBJ1-1 for the parts outside the CDR3, the full variable domain is DGGITQSPKYLFRKEGQNVTLSCEQNLNHDAMYWYRQDPGQGLRLIYYSQIVNDFQKGDIAEGYSVSREKKESFPLTVTSAQKNPTAFYLCASSKQENTEAFFGQGTRLTVV.

V gene TRBV2 combines with J gene TRBJ2-1, with TRBD2 matching over 11 bases. The J segment lost 6 bases and the V segment lost 5 bases, leaving 3 bases of the junction unmatched. The CDR3 loop spans 14 amino acids. Looked up from germline, CDR1 is SNHLY and CDR2 is FYNNEI. This CDR3 reads CASSSGTSGNEQFF. Here the CDR3 DNA reads TGTGCCAGCAGTTCAGGGACTAGCGGCAATGAGCAGTTCTTC.

J is TRBJ2-2 and V is TRBV6-4; no clear D. From germline, CDR1 is MRHNA and CDR2 SNTAGT. CDR3 length: 13 amino acids. The germline V and J ends were trimmed by 2 bases and 3 bases, with 4 bases remaining between them. This chain's CDR3 is CASSDADTGELFF. CDR3 in DNA: TGTGCCAGCAGTGACGCGGACACCGGGGAGCTGTTTTTT.

The chain carries TRBV6-1 and TRBJ1-4; D is uncertain. V was clipped by 1 base and J by 5 bases, with 8 bases between them. Looked up from germline, CDR1 is MNHNS and CDR2 is SASEGT. The CDR3 has 14 amino acids. CDR3 residues: CASSEVFVNEKLFF. The CDR3 nucleotides are TGTGCCAGCAGTGAAGTTTTTGTGAATGAAAAACTGTTTTTT.

This chain connects TRBV29-1 to TRBJ2-5; D is perhaps TRBD2 (5 bases). The germline V gene encodes CDR1 SQVTM and CDR2 ANQGSEA. Trimming pared 6 bases from V and 5 bases from J, leaving 10 bases between. There are 11 residues in the CDR3. The CDR3 loop is CSVSGRETQYF. The CDR3 nucleotides read TGCAGCGTCAGCGGTCGGGAGACCCAGTACTTC.

The chain employs TRBV9 and TRBJ2-5, with TRBD2 matching 13 bases. Germline values: CDR1 SGDLS, CDR2 YYNGEE. V lost 4 bases to trimming and J lost 5 bases; unmatched junction nucleotides: 2. CDR3 size: 14 residues. CDR3 residues: CASSPGLAGETQYF. Written as DNA, the CDR3 is TGTGCCAGCAGCCCGGGACTAGCGGGGGAGACCCAGTACTTC.

This chain joins TRBV7-8 and TRBJ2-7; TRBD2 aligns across 8 bases. The CDR3 sequence is 13 residues long. In germline, CDR1 is SGHVS, CDR2 FQNEAQ. J was trimmed by 4 bases and V by 4 bases; bases with no gene match: 3. The CDR3 loop is CASSSGTRYEQYF. CDR3 sequence (DNA): TGTGCCAGCAGCTCCGGGACTAGGTACGAGCAGTACTTC.

This chain uses TRBV5-1 with TRBJ2-3, with D uncertain. Trimming shortened V by 4 bases and J by 1 base, and 19 bases separated the two germline ends. Germline values: CDR1 SGHRS, CDR2 YFSETQ. This CDR3 spans 17 amino acids. The CDR3 DNA is TGCGCCAGCAGCATTGAACCCGGAAATTTTGGCACAGATACGCAGTATTTT. Translated, it gives CASSIEPGNFGTDTQYF.

The genes are TRBV7-2 and TRBJ1-5; D gene unclear. Germline assignment: CDR1 SGHTA and CDR2 FQGNSA. V shed 1 base and J shed 0 bases, with 10 bases lying between them. The CDR3 is 16 residues long. The CDR3 region is CASSLGSSYSNQPQHF. CDR3 sequence (DNA): TGTGCCAGCAGCTTAGGTTCTAGTTATAGCAATCAGCCCCAGCATTTT. Using reference TRBV7-2 and TRBJ1-5 for the parts outside the CDR3, the full variable domain is GAGVSQSPSNKVTEKGKDVELRCDPISGHTALYWYRQSLGQGLEFLIYFQGNSAPDKSGLPSDRFSAERTGGSVSTLTIQRTQQEDSAVYLCASSLGSSYSNQPQHFGDGTRLSIL.

This chain joins TRBV5-4 and TRBJ2-7; 11 bases map to TRBD2. CDR3 length equals 18 residues. Germline CDR1 is SGHNT and CDR2 is YYREEE (reference sequence). Trimming cost V 5 bases and J 3 bases; bases outside gene matches: 16. As DNA, the CDR3 is TGTGCCAGCAGTCGCGCAACAACGCCGGGACTAGCGGACTACGAGCAGTACTTC. It yields the protein CASSRATTPGLADYEQYF.

The chain uses TRBV28 and TRBJ2-7; D is uncertain. This CDR3 has 12 amino acids. Trimming took 5 bases from V and 4 from J, leaving 9 bases between them. CDR1 MDHEN and CDR2 SYDVKM come from the germline V gene. The CDR3, as DNA: TGTGCCAGCAGTCTCCATGGGTACGAGCAGTACTTC. This sequence encodes CASSLHGYEQYF.

On this clone itself: A far larger clone lies a single base away; this is likely a read error. Other DNA sequences in the sample encode the same CDR3. V is TRBV29-1 and J is TRBJ1-1; a weak D match, TRBD1 (5 bases). This CDR3 spans 12 amino acids. Germline V CDR1 and CDR2: SQVTM, ANQGSEA. The DNA of the CDR3 is TGCAGTGTCGGGGACGGCCTGGCTGAAGCTTTCTTT. Its translation is CSVGDGLAEAFF.

This rearrangement joins TRBV11-2 to TRBJ1-5; D is uncertain. This CDR3 contains 15 residues. The V end was cut by 5 bases, the J end by 6 bases, with 17 bases between. In germline, CDR1 is SGHAT, CDR2 FQNNGV. The CDR3 spells CASSRTGGVGQPQHF. The CDR3 DNA reads as TGTGCCAGCAGCCGCACCGGCGGGGTTGGTCAGCCCCAGCATTTT.

This clone was seen only once. The CDR3 DNA reads as TGTGCCAGCAGCGTAGGGTTGGGCCAGGGCGTCCCTGATGGCTACACCTTC. Protein product: CASSVGLGQGVPDGYTF. The rearrangement links TRBV9 to TRBJ1-2; possible D gene TRBD1, 5 bases. The CDR3 has 17 amino acids. The germline CDR1 and CDR2 sequences are SGDLS and YYNGEE. V lost 0 bases and J 6 bases, leaving 21 bases between the germline ends.

CDR3 loop: CASSYSNRGLRDTQYF. CDR3 DNA: TGTGCCAGCAGTTACTCGAACCGGGGGCTAAGAGATACGCAGTATTTT. This sequence joins TRBV6-5 and TRBJ2-3; D could derive from TRBD1 or TRBD2 (6 bases each). V shed 0 bases and J shed 5 bases, with 15 bases lying between them. Per germline, CDR1 MNHEY and CDR2 SVGAGI. This CDR3 is built from 16 residues.

The rearrangement links TRBV4-3 to TRBJ2-7, with 9 bases fitting TRBD1. This CDR3 comprises 15 residues. Per the germline V gene, CDR1 is LGHNA and CDR2 is YSLEER. The V segment lost 4 bases and the J segment 4 bases; nucleotides outside the gene matches: 8. The CDR3, as DNA: TGCGCCAGCAGCCGACCGGGACAGGGCGTATACGAGCAGTACTTC. This sequence encodes CASSRPGQGVYEQYF.

In its sample, this clone was seen once. This chain uses TRBV7-9 with TRBJ2-7; 9 nucleotides align to TRBD2. Per the germline V gene, CDR1 is SEHNR and CDR2 is FQNEAQ (reference sequence). V was clipped by 1 base and J by 7 bases; unmatched bases: 8. This CDR3 has 15 residues. Here the CDR3 reads CASSLVLAGYREQYF. The CDR3 DNA reads TGTGCCAGCAGCTTAGTACTAGCGGGCTATCGGGAGCAGTACTTC. The full variable domain, in which reference TRBV7-9 and TRBJ2-7 provide the parts outside the CDR3, is DTGVSQNPRHKITKRGQNVTFRCDPISEHNRLYWYRQTLGQGPEFLTYFQNEAQLEKSRLLSDRFSAERPKGSFSTLEIQRTEQGDSAMYLCASSLVLAGYREQYFGPGTRLTVT.

CDR3 bases: TGTGCCAGCAGCTTCGACCGGGACAGATCCTACGAGCAGTACTTC. Translation: CASSFDRDRSYEQYF. V is TRBV7-2 and J is TRBJ2-7; 7 bases agree with TRBD1. CDR3 length equals 15 residues. The J segment lost 1 base and the V segment lost 3 bases, leaving 6 bases of the junction unmatched. Germline CDR1 and CDR2: SGHTA and FQGNSA.

V and J are TRBV28 and TRBJ1-1; possibly TRBD1 for D (5 bases). The ends were cut back, 6 bases at V and 1 base at J, with 18 bases in the middle. CDR3 length: 16 amino acids. CDR1 and CDR2 (germline): MDHEN, SYDVKM. The CDR3, as DNA: TGTGCCAGCAGCCGACGGGGTGGGGGTACGAACACTGAAGCTTTCTTT. This encodes CASSRRGGGTNTEAFF.

This clone is a singleton in its sample. In DNA, the CDR3 is TGTGCCAGCAGTACGGACAGCCGGGAGCAGTACTTC. Amino acids: CASSTDSREQYF. This sequence joins TRBV2 and TRBJ2-7; a weak D match, TRBD1 (6 bases). This CDR3 region has 12 residues. Trimming shortened V by 5 bases and J by 7 bases, and 12 bases separated the two germline ends. Looked up from germline, CDR1 is SNHLY and CDR2 is FYNNEI.

J is TRBJ2-5 and V is TRBV7-8; D may correspond to TRBD1 or TRBD2 (5 bases each). The germline V gene encodes CDR1 SGHVS and CDR2 FQNEAQ. The V end was cut by 1 base, the J end by 6 bases, with 9 bases between. The CDR3 is 13 amino acids. The CDR3, as DNA: TGTGCCAGCAGCTTAGTAAAGGGACAGACCCAGTACTTC. Protein sequence: CASSLVKGQTQYF.